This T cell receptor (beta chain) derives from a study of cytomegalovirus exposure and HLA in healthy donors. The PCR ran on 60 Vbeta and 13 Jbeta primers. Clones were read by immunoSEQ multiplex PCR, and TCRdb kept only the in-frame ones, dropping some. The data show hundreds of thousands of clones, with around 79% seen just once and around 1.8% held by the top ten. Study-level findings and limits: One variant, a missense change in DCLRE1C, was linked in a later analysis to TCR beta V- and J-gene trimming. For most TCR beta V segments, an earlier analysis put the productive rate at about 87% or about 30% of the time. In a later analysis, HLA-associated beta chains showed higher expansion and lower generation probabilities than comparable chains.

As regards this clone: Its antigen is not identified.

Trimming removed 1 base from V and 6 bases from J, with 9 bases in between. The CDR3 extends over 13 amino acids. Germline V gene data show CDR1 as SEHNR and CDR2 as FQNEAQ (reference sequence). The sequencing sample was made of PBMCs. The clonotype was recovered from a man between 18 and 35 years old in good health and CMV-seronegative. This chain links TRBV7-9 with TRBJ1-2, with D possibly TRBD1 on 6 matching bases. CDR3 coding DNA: TGTGCCAGCAGCTTAGACAGGGTCCATGGCTACACCTTC. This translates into CASSLDRVHGYTF. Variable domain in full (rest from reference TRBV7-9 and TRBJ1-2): DTGVSQNPRHKITKRGQNVTFRCDPISEHNRLYWYRQTLGQGPEFLTYFQNEAQLEKSRLLSDRFSAERPKGSFSTLEIQRTEQGDSAMYLCASSLDRVHGYTFGSGTRLTVV.